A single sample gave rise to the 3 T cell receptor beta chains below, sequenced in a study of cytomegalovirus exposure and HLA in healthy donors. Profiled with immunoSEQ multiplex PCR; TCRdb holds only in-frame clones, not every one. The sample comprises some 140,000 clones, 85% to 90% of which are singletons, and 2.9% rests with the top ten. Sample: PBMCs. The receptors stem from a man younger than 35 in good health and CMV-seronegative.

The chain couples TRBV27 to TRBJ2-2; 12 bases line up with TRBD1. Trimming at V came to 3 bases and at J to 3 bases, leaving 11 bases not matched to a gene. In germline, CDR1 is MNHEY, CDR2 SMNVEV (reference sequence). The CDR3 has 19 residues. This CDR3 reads CASSLGAGTGGLDTGELFF. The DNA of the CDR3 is TGTGCCAGCAGTTTGGGCGCCGGGACAGGGGGCTTGGACACCGGGGAGCTGTTTTTT.

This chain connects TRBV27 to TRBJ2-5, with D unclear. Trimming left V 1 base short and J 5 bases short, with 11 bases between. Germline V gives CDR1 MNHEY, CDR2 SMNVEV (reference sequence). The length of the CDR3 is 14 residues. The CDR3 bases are TGTGCCAGCAGTTTATTATTGAATCGGGAGACCCAGTACTTC. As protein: CASSLLLNRETQYF.

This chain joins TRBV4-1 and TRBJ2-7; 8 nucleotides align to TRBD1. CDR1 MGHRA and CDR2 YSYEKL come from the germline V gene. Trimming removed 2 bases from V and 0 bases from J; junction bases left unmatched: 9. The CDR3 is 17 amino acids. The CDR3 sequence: CASSQIFGTGSSYEQYF. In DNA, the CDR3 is TGCGCCAGCAGCCAAATCTTTGGGACAGGATCCTCCTACGAGCAGTACTTC.